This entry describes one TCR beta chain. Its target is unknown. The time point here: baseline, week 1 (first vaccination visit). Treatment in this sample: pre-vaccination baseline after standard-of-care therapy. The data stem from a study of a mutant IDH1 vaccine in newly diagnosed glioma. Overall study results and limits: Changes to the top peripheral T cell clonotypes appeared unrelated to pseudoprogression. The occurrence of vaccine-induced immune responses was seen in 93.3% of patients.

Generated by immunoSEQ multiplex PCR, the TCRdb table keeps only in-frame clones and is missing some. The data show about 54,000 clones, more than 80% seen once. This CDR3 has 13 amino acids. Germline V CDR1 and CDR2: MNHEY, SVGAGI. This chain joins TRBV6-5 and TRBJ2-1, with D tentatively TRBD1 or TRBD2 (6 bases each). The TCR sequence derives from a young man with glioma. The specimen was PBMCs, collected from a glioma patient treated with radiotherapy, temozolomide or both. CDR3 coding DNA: TGTGCGACGAGGGGGGCGAACTACAATGAGCAGTTCTTC. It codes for CATRGANYNEQFF.